A single sample gave rise to the 20 T cell receptor beta chains below, sequenced in a study of T cell clones after liver transplantation. Profiling relied on immunoSEQ multiplex PCR, and the TCRdb table lists in-frame clones only, not all of them. The sample consists of fewer than 70,000 clones, about two thirds of them appearing once. The sample in question was CD4+ T cells from blood, obtained before liver transplant. The receptors here all came from a human donor who received a liver transplant.

The V gene is TRBV12-5, the J gene TRBJ1-5, with TRBD1 matching over 9 bases. V gave up 4 bases and J gave up 10 bases; unmatched junction bases: 14. The CDR3 is made up of 16 amino acids. CDR1 and CDR2 from the germline V gene are LGHNT and FRNRAP. The CDR3 DNA follows: TGTGCTAGTGGTTCCCTACCCACAGGGGGCGAGAGTCCCCAGCATTTT. It specifies CASGSLPTGGESPQHF.

This clone occurred a few times. This chain joins TRBV7-8 and TRBJ2-2, with a tentative D call TRBD2 (5 bases). The CDR3 consists of 15 residues. The germline V and J ends were trimmed by 1 base and 0 bases, with 6 bases remaining between them. Per the germline V gene, CDR1 is SGHVS and CDR2 is FQNEAQ. CDR3 in DNA: TGTGCCAGCAGCTTAGTTAGCGCGAACACCGGGGAGCTGTTTTTT. Translating it yields CASSLVSANTGELFF.

This clone showed up just a few times. The gene calls are TRBV28 and TRBJ2-7; D may be TRBD1 (5 bases). Germline loops: CDR1 MDHEN, CDR2 SYDVKM. V lost 6 bases and J 6 bases, leaving 12 bases between the germline ends. This CDR3 has 12 amino acids. The CDR3 region has the DNA TGTGCCAGCAGGACAGCGCAGGGCGAGCAGTACTTC. Its protein product is CASRTAQGEQYF.

This clone was recorded only once. The CDR3 region is CASSAQGARYNEQFF. The CDR3, as DNA: TGTGCCAGCAGCGCACAGGGGGCGAGGTACAATGAGCAGTTCTTC. This rearrangement joins TRBV9 to TRBJ2-1, with TRBD1 identical over 9 bases. Germline CDR1 is SGDLS and CDR2 is YYNGEE. V shed 3 bases and J 4 bases; nucleotides not matched to a gene: 5. CDR3 length: 15 residues.

This chain connects TRBV6-1 to TRBJ1-2, with a possible D match to TRBD1 (6 bases). The CDR3 extends over 12 amino acids. Germline loops: CDR1 MNHNS, CDR2 SASEGT. V was cut by 8 bases and J by 2 bases, with 9 bases left in between. CDR3 bases: TGTGCCAGCGGACAGTTCAACTATGGCTACACCTTC. Translated, it gives CASGQFNYGYTF.

V and J are TRBV5-1 and TRBJ2-7; D not resolved. Germline-derived CDR1 and CDR2 are SGHRS and YFSETQ. This CDR3 region has 15 residues. Trimming stripped 0 bases from V and 6 bases from J, with 16 bases between. In DNA form, the CDR3 reads TGCGCCAGCAGCTTGGGAACAGACCTTGGGCCCGAGCAGTACTTC. It codes for CASSLGTDLGPEQYF.

V is TRBV9 and J is TRBJ1-1; 7 bases line up with TRBD1. After removal of 3 bases from V and 4 bases from J, the junction contained 6 bases not matched to a gene. CDR1 is SGDLS and CDR2 is YYNGEE in the germline V gene. The CDR3 totals 14 residues. The CDR3 DNA reads TGTGCCAGCAGCGCCCGGGACAGAGCCACTGAAGCTTTCTTT. This sequence encodes CASSARDRATEAFF.

The chain uses TRBV19 and TRBJ2-7, with 8 bases that match TRBD1. Germline CDR1 LNHDA, CDR2 SQIVND (reference sequence). Trimming took 4 bases from V and 3 from J; bases not matched to a gene: 5. This CDR3 has 14 amino acids. CDR3 protein: CASSRGDRGYEQYF. The CDR3 DNA is TGTGCCAGTAGTAGGGGCGACAGGGGCTACGAGCAGTACTTC. The whole variable domain, filled in from reference TRBV19 and TRBJ2-7, reads DGGITQSPKYLFRKEGQNVTLSCEQNLNHDAMYWYRQDPGQGLRLIYYSQIVNDFQKGDIAEGYSVSREKKESFPLTVTSAQKNPTAFYLCASSRGDRGYEQYFGPGTRLTVT.

This chain links TRBV27 with TRBJ2-3, with 7 bases aligning to TRBD1. CDR3 length: 18 amino acids. The ends lost 3 bases at V and 1 base at J; junction bases unmatched: 13. Germline CDR1 MNHEY, CDR2 SMNVEV (reference sequence). The CDR3 bases are TGTGCCAGCAGTTTTTCCACCGGGACAGCGGTTGGCACAGATACGCAGTATTTT. Protein sequence: CASSFSTGTAVGTDTQYF.

The chain carries TRBV9 and TRBJ2-3, with 7 bases fitting TRBD1. This CDR3 has 14 amino acids. Germline lookup yields CDR1 SGDLS and CDR2 YYNGEE. With 7 bases clipped from V and 0 bases from J, the junction kept 5 bases outside the gene matches. CDR3 sequence: CASQQGPSTDTQYF. The CDR3, as DNA: TGTGCCAGCCAACAGGGGCCTAGCACAGATACGCAGTATTTT.

The chain has TRBV11-2 and TRBJ2-1; D is possibly TRBD1 (5 bases). The CDR3 loop spans 15 amino acids. Germline V gene sequence: CDR1 SGHAT, CDR2 FQNNGV. Trimming took 0 bases from V and 4 from J, leaving 10 bases between them. The CDR3 sequence is CASSLDPSGYNEQFF. DNA for the CDR3: TGTGCCAGCAGCTTAGATCCTTCAGGGTACAATGAGCAGTTCTTC.

The chain recombines TRBV30 with TRBJ2-5; D unresolved. V shed 1 base and J shed 0 bases, with 6 bases lying between them. Germline CDR1 GTSNPN, CDR2 SVGIG (reference sequence). The CDR3 is made up of 13 amino acids. CDR3 region: CAWSGQYQETQYF. The CDR3 nucleotides are TGTGCCTGGAGTGGCCAGTACCAAGAGACCCAGTACTTC. Variable domain in full (rest from reference TRBV30 and TRBJ2-5): SQTIHQWPATLVQPVGSPLSLECTVEGTSNPNLYWYRQAAGRGLQLLFYSVGIGQISSEVPQNLSASRPQDRQFILSSKKLLLSDSGFYLCAWSGQYQETQYFGPGTRLLVL.

CDR3 in amino acids: CASSLKAGHMNTEAFF. The DNA for the CDR3 is TGTGCCAGCAGCTTGAAGGCAGGGCACATGAACACTGAAGCTTTCTTT. The V gene is TRBV5-4, the J gene TRBJ1-1; maybe TRBD1 (5 bases). The V gene's germline CDR1 is SGHNT and CDR2 YYREEE (reference sequence). Trimming left V 1 base short and J 0 bases short, with 13 bases between. The CDR3 contains 16 residues.

The chain recombines TRBV30 with TRBJ1-2; 7 bases line up with TRBD1. V lost 3 bases to trimming and J lost 8 bases; unmatched junction nucleotides: 9. The CDR3 covers 13 residues. CDR1 and CDR2 from the germline V gene are GTSNPN and SVGIG (reference sequence). The CDR3 sequence: CAWSNRGLEGYTF. The CDR3 DNA is TGTGCCTGGAGCAACAGGGGTTTAGAGGGCTACACCTTC.

V and J are TRBV5-1 and TRBJ2-3; 7 positions agree with TRBD2. Unmatched junction bases numbered 11, after V lost 5 bases and J lost 8 bases. Germline V CDR1 and CDR2: SGHRS, YFSETQ. The CDR3 extends over 14 amino acids. CDR3 DNA: TGCGCCAGCAGAGTGTGGGGGACGGGGGGTACGCAGTATTTT. Protein product: CASRVWGTGGTQYF. Full variable domain (rest looked up from reference TRBV5-1 and TRBJ2-3): KAGVTQTPRYLIKTRGQQVTLSCSPISGHRSVSWYQQTPGQGLQFLFEYFSETQRNKGNFPGRFSGRQFSNSRSEMNVSTLELGDSALYLCASRVWGTGGTQYFGPGTRLTVL.

V and J are TRBV7-2 and TRBJ1-5; tentatively, D is TRBD1 (5 bases). Germline values: CDR1 SGHTA, CDR2 FQGNSA. The V gene lost 3 bases and the J gene lost 5 bases, with 11 bases spanning the gap. The CDR3 consists of 14 residues. CDR3 bases: TGTGCCAGCAGCTTTGACAGATCATATCAGCCCCAGCATTTT. This sequence encodes CASSFDRSYQPQHF.

The V and J genes are TRBV7-2 and TRBJ1-6; 9 bases align to TRBD1. The CDR3 totals 15 residues. V lost 7 bases, J lost 7 bases, and 8 bases stayed unmatched. Per the germline V gene, CDR1 is SGHTA and CDR2 is FQGNSA. The CDR3 DNA reads TGTGCCAGCACCCTTTCACAGGGGGCAAATTCACCCCTCCACTTT. It codes for CASTLSQGANSPLHF.

This chain uses TRBV7-2 with TRBJ2-1; 7 nucleotides align to TRBD2. From germline, CDR1 is SGHTA and CDR2 FQGNSA. This CDR3 has 12 residues. V trimming: 5 bases; J trimming: 10 bases; junction bases outside the gene matches: 5. The CDR3: CASSQYGGEQFF. The CDR3 DNA follows: TGTGCCAGCAGCCAATACGGGGGGGAGCAGTTCTTC.

This clone was seen once. The chain links TRBV7-9 to TRBJ2-3, with D maybe TRBD2 (6 bases). CDR3 length equals 18 residues. V was clipped by 5 bases and J by 0 bases, with 21 bases between them. Germline CDR1 and CDR2: SEHNR and FQNEAQ (reference sequence). The CDR3 reads CASSPRPPRGYSTDTQYF. The DNA for the CDR3 is TGTGCCAGCAGCCCGCGGCCTCCGCGGGGTTATAGCACAGATACGCAGTATTTT. Variable domain in full (rest from reference TRBV7-9 and TRBJ2-3): DTGVSQNPRHKITKRGQNVTFRCDPISEHNRLYWYRQTLGQGPEFLTYFQNEAQLEKSRLLSDRFSAERPKGSFSTLEIQRTEQGDSAMYLCASSPRPPRGYSTDTQYFGPGTRLTVL.

The chain couples TRBV5-1 to TRBJ2-1, with 8 nucleotides matching TRBD2. Germline lookup yields CDR1 SGHRS and CDR2 YFSETQ. This CDR3 comprises 14 residues. V lost 1 base to trimming and J lost 8 bases; unmatched junction nucleotides: 5. In DNA form, the CDR3 reads TGCGCCAGCAGCTTGATCGGGGGGGCCGATGAGCAGTTCTTC. Amino acid sequence: CASSLIGGADEQFF.